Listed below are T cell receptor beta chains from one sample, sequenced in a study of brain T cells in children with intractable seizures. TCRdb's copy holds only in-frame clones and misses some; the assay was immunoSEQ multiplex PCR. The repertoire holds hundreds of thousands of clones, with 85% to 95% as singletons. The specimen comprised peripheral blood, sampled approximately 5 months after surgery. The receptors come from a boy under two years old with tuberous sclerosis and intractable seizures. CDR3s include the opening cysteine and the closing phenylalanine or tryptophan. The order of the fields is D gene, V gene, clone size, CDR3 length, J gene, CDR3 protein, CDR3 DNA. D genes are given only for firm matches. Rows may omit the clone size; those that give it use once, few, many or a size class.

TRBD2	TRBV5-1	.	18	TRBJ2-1	CASSPILGTSGPYNEQFF	TGCGCCAGCAGCCCCATCCTCGGGACTAGCGGTCCCTACAATGAGCAGTTCTTC
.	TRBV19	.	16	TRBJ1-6	CASNGQSSSYNSPLHF	TGTGCCAGTAATGGACAGTCGAGCTCCTATAATTCACCCCTCCACTTT
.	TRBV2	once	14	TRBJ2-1	CASTNPSSYNEQFF	TGTGCCAGCACTAACCCGAGCTCCTACAATGAGCAGTTCTTC
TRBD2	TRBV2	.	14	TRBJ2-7	CASSTGTSDYEQYF	TGTGCCAGCAGTACCGGGACTAGCGACTACGAGCAGTACTTC
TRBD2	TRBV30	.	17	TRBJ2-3	CAWSLLAGPHNGDTQYF	TGTGCCTGGAGCCTACTAGCGGGGCCGCATAATGGAGATACGCAGTATTTT
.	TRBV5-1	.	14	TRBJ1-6	CASSLEILNSPLHF	TGCGCCAGCAGCTTGGAAATCCTTAATTCACCCCTCCACTTT
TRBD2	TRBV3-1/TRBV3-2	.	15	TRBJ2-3	CASSELAGGTDTQYF	TGTGCCAGCAGCGAACTAGCGGGGGGCACAGATACGCAGTATTTT
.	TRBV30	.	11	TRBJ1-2	CARASFYGYTF	TGTGCCCGGGCCAGCTTCTATGGCTACACCTTC
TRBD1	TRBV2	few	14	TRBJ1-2	CASSEMPGGYGYTF	TGTGCCAGCAGTGAAATGCCAGGGGGCTATGGCTACACCTTC
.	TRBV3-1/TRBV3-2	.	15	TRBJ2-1	CASSQDLGDEGEQFF	TGTGCCAGCAGCCAAGATTTAGGAGACGAGGGGGAGCAGTTCTTC
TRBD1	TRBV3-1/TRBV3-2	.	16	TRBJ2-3	CASSQDRGPHTDTQYF	TGTGCCAGCAGCCAAGACAGGGGGCCCCACACAGATACGCAGTATTTT
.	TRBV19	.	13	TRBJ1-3	CASSITIGNTIYF	TGTGCCAGTAGTATAACTATTGGAAACACCATATATTTT
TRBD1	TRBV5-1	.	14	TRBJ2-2	CASSFDRVAGELFF	TGCGCCAGCAGCTTCGACAGGGTGGCCGGGGAGCTGTTTTTT
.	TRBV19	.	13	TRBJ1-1	CASQGFTSTEAFF	TGTGCCAGCCAGGGTTTTACTAGCACTGAAGCTTTCTTT
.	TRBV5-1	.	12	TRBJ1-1	CASSLGATEAFF	TGCGCCAGCAGCTTGGGTGCAACTGAAGCTTTCTTT
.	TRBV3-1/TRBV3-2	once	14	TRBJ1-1	CASSQVLGNTEAFF	TGTGCCAGCAGCCAAGTATTGGGGAACACTGAAGCTTTCTTT
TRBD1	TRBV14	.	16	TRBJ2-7	CASSQVGQGPSYEQYF	TGTGCCAGCAGCCAAGTAGGACAGGGGCCTTCCTACGAGCAGTACTTC
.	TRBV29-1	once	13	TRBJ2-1	CSVGDSGVDEQFF	TGCAGCGTTGGAGATAGTGGAGTCGATGAGCAGTTCTTC
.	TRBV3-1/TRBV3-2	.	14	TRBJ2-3	CASSSGLSTDTQYF	TGTGCCAGCAGCTCAGGGCTCAGCACAGATACGCAGTATTTT
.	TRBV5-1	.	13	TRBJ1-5	CASSLGQNQPQHF	TGCGCCAGCAGCTTGGGGCAGAATCAGCCCCAGCATTTT
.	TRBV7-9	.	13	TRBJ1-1	CASSPNHYTEAFF	TGTGCCAGCAGCCCCAACCACTACACTGAAGCTTTCTTT
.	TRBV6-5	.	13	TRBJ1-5	CASTGGEGQPQHF	TGTGCCAGCACTGGGGGCGAAGGTCAGCCCCAGCATTTT
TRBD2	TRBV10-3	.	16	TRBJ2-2	CAIGYLAGGNTGELFF	TGTGCCATCGGTTACCTAGCGGGAGGGAACACCGGGGAGCTGTTTTTT
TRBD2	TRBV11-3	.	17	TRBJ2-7	CASSPIPGTSGDYEQYF	TGTGCCAGCAGCCCCATTCCCGGGACTAGCGGCGATTACGAGCAGTACTTC
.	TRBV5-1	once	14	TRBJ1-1	CASSLASPGAEAFF	TGCGCCAGCAGCTTGGCCTCTCCAGGGGCTGAAGCTTTCTTT
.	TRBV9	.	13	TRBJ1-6	CASSVEPDSTLHF	TGTGCCAGCAGCGTAGAACCCGATTCGACCCTCCACTTT
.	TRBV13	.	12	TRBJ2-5	CASSRGDETQYF	TGTGCCAGCAGCCGAGGGGATGAGACCCAGTACTTC
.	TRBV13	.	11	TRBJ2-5	CASSDQETQYF	TGTGCCAGCAGCGATCAAGAGACCCAGTACTTC
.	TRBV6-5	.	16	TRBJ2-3	CASSYSLTPSTDTQYF	TGTGCCAGCAGTTACTCGCTGACGCCGAGCACAGATACGCAGTATTTT
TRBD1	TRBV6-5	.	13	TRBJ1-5	CATRQGRHQPQHF	TGTGCCACTAGACAGGGTCGTCATCAGCCCCAGCATTTT
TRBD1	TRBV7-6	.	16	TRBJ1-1	CASSSPAGQGGSEAFF	TGTGCCAGCAGCTCACCTGCGGGACAGGGGGGATCTGAAGCTTTCTTT
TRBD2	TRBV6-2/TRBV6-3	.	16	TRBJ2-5	CASSYLTTSGRETQYF	TGTGCCAGCAGTTACTTAACCACTAGCGGCCGGGAGACCCAGTACTTC
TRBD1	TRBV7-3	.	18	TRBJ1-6	CASSLVGQGSSYNSPLHF	TGTGCCAGCAGCTTAGTCGGACAGGGGAGCTCCTATAATTCACCCCTCCACTTT
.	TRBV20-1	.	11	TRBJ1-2	CSGQVNYGYTF	TGCAGTGGACAGGTCAACTATGGCTACACCTTC
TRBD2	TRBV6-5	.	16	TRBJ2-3	CASSYSKLAELDTQYF	TGTGCCAGCAGTTACTCGAAACTAGCGGAATTAGATACGCAGTATTTT
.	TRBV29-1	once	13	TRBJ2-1	CSVTASSYNEQFF	TGCAGCGTTACAGCGAGCTCCTACAATGAGCAGTTCTTC
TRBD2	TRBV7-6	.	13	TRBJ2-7	CASSLAGGRASHF	TGTGCCAGCAGCTTAGCTGGCGGGAGGGCCTCGCACTTC
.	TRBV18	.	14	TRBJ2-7	CASSRLAPPYEQYF	TGTGCCAGCTCACGCCTAGCGCCCCCCTACGAGCAGTACTTC
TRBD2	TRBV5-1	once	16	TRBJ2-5	CASSSTSGRVEETQYF	TGCGCCAGCAGCTCCACTAGCGGGAGGGTGGAAGAGACCCAGTACTTC
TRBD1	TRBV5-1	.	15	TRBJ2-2	CASSQGQGYTGELFF	TGCGCCAGCAGCCAGGGACAGGGTTACACCGGGGAGCTGTTTTTT
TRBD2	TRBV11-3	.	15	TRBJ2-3	CASSLRREVVDTQYF	TGTGCCAGCAGCTTAAGGCGGGAGGTTGTAGATACGCAGTATTTT
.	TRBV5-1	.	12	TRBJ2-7	CASSADSYEQYF	TGCGCCAGCAGTGCAGACTCCTACGAGCAGTACTTC
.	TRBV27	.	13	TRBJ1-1	CASSLRSRTEAFF	TGTGCCAGCAGTTTAAGGAGTCGAACTGAAGCTTTCTTT
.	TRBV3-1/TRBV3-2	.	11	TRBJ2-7	CASSLRSEQYF	TGTGCCAGCAGCCTTAGGTCCGAGCAGTACTTC